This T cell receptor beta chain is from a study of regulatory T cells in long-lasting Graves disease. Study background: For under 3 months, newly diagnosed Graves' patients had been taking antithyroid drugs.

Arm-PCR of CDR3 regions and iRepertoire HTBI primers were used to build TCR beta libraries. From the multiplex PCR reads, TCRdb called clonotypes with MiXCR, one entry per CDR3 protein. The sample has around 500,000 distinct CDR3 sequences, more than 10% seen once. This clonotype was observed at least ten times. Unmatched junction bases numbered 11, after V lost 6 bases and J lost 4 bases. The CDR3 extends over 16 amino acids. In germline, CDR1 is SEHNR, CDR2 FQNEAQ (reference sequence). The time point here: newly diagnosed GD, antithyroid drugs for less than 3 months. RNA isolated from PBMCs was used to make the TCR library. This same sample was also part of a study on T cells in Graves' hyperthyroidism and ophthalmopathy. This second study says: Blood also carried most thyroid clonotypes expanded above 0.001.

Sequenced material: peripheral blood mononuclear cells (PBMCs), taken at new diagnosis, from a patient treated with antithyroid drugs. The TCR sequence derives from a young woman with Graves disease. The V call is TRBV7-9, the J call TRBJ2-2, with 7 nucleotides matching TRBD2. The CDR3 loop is CASSLPVGGTTGELFF. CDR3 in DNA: TGTGCCAGCAGTCTACCAGTGGGAGGGACCACCGGGGAGCTGTTTTTT.